This T cell receptor beta chain is from a study of T cells in Graves' hyperthyroidism and ophthalmopathy. About the research overall: Peripheral blood specimens were obtained at initial diagnosis, prior to any treatment.

From RNA transcripts, TCR beta CDR3 regions were amplified. A first-round RT-PCR of the TCR CDR3 used the HTBI primer set. TCRdb passed the multiplex PCR reads through MiXCR, listing each CDR3 protein once. The sample holds about 610,000 distinct CDR3 sequences, roughly 14% seen once. Ophthalmopathy in the patients scored at least 3 on Clinical Activity Score and at least 4 on NOSPECS grade, lasting under 3 months. Investigators excluded patients with uncontrolled infection, other autoimmune disease, pregnancy or lactation. V was clipped by 7 bases and J by 10 bases; unmatched bases: 11. The CDR3 extends over 13 amino acids. The germline gives CDR1 DFQATT, CDR2 SNEGSKA (reference sequence). Study results and limitations: In validation, the model predicted ophthalmopathy. These predictions came a median about 6.5 months before onset.

A remark on this clonotype: The antigen remains undetermined.

The sample was blood. This TCR came from a woman between 35 and 50 years old with Graves' ophthalmopathy. The J gene is TRBJ2-3, the V gene TRBV20-1; 10 bases are a match to TRBD2. The CDR3 DNA is TGCAGTGGGTTGCTAGCGGGAGTATCTGCGCAGTATTTT. Its translation is CSGLLAGVSAQYF.